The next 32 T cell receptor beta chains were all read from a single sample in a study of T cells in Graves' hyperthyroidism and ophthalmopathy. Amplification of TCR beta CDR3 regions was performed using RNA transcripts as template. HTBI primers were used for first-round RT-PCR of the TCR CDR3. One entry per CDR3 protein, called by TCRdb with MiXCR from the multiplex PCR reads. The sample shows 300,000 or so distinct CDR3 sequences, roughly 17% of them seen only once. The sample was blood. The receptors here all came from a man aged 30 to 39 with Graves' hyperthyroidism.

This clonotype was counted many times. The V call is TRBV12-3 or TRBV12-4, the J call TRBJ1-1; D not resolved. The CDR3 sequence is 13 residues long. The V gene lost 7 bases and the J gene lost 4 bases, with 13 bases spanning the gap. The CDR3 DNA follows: TGTGCCAGCACCCCTCAATTGGTCACTGAAGCTTTCTTT. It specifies CASTPQLVTEAFF.

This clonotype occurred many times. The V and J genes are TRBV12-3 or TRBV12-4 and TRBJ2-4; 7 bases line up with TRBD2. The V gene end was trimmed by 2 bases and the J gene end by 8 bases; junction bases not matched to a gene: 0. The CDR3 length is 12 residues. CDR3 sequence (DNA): TGTGCCAGCAGTTTACGGGGGGACATTCAGTACTTC. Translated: CASSLRGDIQYF.

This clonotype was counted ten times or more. CDR3 DNA: TGTGCCAGCAGTGCCGGGACTAGCGTTTACAATGAGCAGTTCTTC. Translating it yields CASSAGTSVYNEQFF. V gene TRBV6-1 combines with J gene TRBJ2-1; 10 bases agree with TRBD2. The CDR3 consists of 15 residues. From germline, CDR1 is MNHNS and CDR2 SASEGT. The J segment lost 4 bases and the V segment lost 4 bases, leaving 4 bases of the junction unmatched.

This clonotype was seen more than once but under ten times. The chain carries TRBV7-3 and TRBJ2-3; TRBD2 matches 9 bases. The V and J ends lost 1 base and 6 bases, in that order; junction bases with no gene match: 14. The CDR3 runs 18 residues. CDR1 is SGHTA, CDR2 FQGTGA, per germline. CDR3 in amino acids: CASSLRGMREGLYDTQYF. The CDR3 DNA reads TGTGCCAGCAGCTTAAGGGGGATGCGGGAGGGCCTTTATGATACGCAGTATTTT.

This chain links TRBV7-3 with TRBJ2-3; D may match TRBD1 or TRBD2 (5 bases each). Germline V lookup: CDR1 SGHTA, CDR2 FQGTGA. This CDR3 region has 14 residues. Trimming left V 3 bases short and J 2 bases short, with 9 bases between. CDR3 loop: CASSLGEFTDTQYF. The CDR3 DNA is TGTGCCAGCAGCTTGGGGGAATTCACAGATACGCAGTATTTT. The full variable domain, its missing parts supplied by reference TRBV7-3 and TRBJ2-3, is GAGVSQTPSNKVTEKGKYVELRCDPISGHTALYWYRQSLGQGPEFLIYFQGTGAADDSGLPNDRFFAVRPEGSVSTLKIQRTERGDSAVYLCASSLGEFTDTQYFGPGTRLTVL.

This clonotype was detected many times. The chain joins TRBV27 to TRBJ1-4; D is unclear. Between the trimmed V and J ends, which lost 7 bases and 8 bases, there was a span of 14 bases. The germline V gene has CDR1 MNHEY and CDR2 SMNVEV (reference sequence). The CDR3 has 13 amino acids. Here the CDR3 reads CASTASVGEKLFF. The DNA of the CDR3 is TGTGCCAGCACTGCCTCTGTAGGGGAAAAACTGTTTTTT. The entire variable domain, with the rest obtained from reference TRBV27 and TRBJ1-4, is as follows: EAQVTQNPRYLITVTGKKLTVTCSQNMNHEYMSWYRQDPGLGLRQIYYSMNVEVTDKGDVPEGYKVSRKEKRNFPLILESPSPNQTSLYFCASTASVGEKLFFGSGTQLSVL.

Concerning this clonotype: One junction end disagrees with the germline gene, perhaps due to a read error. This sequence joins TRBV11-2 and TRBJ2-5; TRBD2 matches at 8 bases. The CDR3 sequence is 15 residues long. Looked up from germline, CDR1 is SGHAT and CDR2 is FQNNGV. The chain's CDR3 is CASSYSAGAGETPYF. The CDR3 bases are TGTGCCAGCAGCTACTCAGCGGGGGCGGGAGAGACCCCGTACTTC.

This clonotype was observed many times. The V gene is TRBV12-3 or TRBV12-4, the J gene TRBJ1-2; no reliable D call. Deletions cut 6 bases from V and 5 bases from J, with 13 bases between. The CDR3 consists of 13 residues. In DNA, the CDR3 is TGTGCCAGCAGACTAATGGACGGGTATGGCTACACCTTC. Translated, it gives CASRLMDGYGYTF.

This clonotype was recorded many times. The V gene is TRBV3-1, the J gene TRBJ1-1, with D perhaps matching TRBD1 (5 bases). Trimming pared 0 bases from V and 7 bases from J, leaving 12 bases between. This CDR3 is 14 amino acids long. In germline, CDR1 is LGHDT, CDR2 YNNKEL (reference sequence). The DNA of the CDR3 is TGTGCCAGCAGCCAAGATTGGGCGGGGGGTGAAGCTTTCTTT. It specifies CASSQDWAGGEAFF.

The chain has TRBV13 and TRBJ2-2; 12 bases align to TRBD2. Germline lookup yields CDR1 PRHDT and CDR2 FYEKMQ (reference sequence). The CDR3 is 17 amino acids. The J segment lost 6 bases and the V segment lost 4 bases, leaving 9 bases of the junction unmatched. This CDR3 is CASSSGLAGPPPGELFF. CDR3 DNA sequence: TGTGCCAGCAGCTCCGGACTAGCGGGACCTCCCCCCGGGGAGCTGTTTTTT.

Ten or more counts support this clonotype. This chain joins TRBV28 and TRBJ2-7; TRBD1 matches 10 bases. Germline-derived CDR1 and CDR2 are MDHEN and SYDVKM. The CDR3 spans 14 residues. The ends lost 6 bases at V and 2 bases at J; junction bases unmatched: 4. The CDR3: CASRSGTGAYEQYF. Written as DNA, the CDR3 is TGTGCCAGCAGATCCGGGACAGGGGCCTACGAGCAGTACTTC.

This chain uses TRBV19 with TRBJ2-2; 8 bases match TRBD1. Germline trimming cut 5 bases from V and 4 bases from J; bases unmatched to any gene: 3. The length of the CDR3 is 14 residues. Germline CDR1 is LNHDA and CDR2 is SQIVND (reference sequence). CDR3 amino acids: CASSRRGPTGELFF. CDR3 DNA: TGTGCCAGTAGTCGCAGGGGGCCCACCGGGGAGCTGTTTTTT.

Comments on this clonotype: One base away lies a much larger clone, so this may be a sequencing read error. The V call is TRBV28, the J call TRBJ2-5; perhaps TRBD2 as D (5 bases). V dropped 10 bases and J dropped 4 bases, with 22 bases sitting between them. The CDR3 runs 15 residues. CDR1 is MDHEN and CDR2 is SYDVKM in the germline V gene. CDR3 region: CATESMGREVETQYF. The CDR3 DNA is TGTGCCACCGAAAGTATGGGGAGAGAGGTAGAGACCCAGTACTTC.

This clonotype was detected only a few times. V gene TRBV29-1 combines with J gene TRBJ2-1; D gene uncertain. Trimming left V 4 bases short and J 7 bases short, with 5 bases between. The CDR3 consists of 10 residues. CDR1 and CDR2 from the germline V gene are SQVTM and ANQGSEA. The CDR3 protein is CSVAPNEQFF. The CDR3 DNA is TGCAGCGTTGCCCCGAATGAGCAGTTCTTC.

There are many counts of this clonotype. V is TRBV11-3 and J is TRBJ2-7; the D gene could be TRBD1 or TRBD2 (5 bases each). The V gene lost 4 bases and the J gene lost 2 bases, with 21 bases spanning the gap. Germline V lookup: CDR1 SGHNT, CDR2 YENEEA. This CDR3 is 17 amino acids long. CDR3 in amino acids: CASSSATDGTRTYEQYF. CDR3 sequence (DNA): TGTGCCAGCAGCTCGGCTACCGACGGGACCCGAACCTACGAGCAGTACTTC.

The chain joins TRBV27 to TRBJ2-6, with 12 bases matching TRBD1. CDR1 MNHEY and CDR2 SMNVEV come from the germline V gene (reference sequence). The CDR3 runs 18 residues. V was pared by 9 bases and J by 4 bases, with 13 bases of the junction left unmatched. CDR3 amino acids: CASHALGQGAAGANVLTF. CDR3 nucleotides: TGTGCCAGTCATGCCCTGGGACAGGGGGCTGCGGGGGCCAACGTCCTGACTTTC.

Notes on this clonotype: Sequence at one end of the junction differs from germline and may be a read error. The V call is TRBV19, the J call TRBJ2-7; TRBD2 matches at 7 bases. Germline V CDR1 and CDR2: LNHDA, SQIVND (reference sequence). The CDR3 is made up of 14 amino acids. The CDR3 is CASSGGSGKYEQYF. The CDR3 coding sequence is TGTGCTAGTAGTGGCGGGAGTGGAAAATACGAGCAGTACTTC.

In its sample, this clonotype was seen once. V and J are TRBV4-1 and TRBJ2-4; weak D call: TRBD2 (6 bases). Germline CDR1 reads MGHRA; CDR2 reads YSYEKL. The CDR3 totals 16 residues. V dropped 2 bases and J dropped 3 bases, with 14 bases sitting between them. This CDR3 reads CASSQLQGGGKNIQYF. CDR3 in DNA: TGCGCCAGCAGCCAACTCCAGGGAGGTGGCAAAAACATTCAGTACTTC.

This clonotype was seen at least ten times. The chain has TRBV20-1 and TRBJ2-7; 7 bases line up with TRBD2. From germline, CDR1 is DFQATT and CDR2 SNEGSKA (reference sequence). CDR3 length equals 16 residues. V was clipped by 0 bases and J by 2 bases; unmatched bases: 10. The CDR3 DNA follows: TGCAGTGCTAGAGATCTGCGGGAGCGATCTCCCTACGAGCAGTACTTC. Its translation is CSARDLRERSPYEQYF.

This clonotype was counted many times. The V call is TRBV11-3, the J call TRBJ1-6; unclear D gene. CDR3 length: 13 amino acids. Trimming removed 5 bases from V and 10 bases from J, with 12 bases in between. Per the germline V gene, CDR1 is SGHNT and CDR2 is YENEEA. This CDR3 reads CASSPTGRSPLHF. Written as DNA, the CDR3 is TGTGCCAGCAGCCCGACCGGGAGATCACCCCTCCACTTT.

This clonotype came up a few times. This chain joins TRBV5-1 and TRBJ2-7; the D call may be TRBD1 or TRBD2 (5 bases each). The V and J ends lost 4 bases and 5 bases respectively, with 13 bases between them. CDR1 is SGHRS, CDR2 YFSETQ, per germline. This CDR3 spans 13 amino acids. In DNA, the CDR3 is TGCGCCAGCAGCGGGGACGGTTCGGACGAGCAGTACTTC. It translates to CASSGDGSDEQYF.

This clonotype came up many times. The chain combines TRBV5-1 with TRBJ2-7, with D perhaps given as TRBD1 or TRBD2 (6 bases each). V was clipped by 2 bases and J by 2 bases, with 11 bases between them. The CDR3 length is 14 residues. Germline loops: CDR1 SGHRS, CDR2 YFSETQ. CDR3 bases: TGCGCCAGCAGCTTACAGGGACTCCCCTACGAGCAGTACTTC. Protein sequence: CASSLQGLPYEQYF.

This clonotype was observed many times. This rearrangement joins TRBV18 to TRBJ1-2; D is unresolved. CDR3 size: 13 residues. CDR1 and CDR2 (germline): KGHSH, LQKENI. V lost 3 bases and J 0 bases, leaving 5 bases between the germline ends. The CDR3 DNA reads TGTGCCAGCTCACCTGAAGCTAACTATGGCTACACCTTC. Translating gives CASSPEANYGYTF.

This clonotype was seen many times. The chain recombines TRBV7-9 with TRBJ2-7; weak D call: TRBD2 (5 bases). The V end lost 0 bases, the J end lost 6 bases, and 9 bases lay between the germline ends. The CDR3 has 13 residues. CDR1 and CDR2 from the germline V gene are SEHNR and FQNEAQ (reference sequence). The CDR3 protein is CASSLAGAIEQYF. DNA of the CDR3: TGTGCCAGCAGCTTAGCGGGAGCTATCGAGCAGTACTTC.

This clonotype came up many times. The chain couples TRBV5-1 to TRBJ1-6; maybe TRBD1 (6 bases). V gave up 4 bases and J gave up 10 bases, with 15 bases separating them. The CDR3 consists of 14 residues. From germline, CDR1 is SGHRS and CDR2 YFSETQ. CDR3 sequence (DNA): TGCGCCAGCAGCCCCGGCCAGGGGAGATCACCCCTCCACTTT. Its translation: CASSPGQGRSPLHF.

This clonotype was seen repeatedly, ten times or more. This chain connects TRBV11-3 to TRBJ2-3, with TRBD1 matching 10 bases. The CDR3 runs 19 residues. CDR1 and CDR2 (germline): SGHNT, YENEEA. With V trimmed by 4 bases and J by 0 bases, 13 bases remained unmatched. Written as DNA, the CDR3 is TGTGCCAGCAGCTCCCCTGGGACAGGGGACCGTCCTAGCACAGATACGCAGTATTTT. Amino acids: CASSSPGTGDRPSTDTQYF.

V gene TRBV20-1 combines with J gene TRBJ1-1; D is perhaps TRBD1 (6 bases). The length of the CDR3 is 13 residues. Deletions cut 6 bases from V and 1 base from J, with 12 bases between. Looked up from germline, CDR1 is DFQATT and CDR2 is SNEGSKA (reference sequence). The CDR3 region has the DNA TGCAGTGCAACAGGGATAGGGAACACTGAAGCTTTCTTT. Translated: CSATGIGNTEAFF.

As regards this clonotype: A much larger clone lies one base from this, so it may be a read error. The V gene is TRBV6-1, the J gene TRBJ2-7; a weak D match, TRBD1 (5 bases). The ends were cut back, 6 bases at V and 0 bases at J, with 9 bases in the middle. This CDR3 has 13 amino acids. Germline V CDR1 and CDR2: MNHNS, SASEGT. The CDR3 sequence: CASSQDTSYEQYF. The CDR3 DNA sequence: TGTGCCAGCAGCCAGGACACCTCCTACGAGCAGTACTTC.

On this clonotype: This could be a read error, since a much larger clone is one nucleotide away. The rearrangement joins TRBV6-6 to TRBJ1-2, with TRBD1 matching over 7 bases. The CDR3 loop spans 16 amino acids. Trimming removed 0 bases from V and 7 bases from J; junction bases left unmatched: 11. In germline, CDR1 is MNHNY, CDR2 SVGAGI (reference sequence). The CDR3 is CASSYSTGTAARGYTF. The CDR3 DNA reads TGTGCCAGCAGTTACTCGACAGGGACAGCGGCTCGTGGCTACACCTTC.

The CDR3 region has the DNA TGCGCCAGCAGCGCGACCAGCAGGAACACTGAAGCTTTCTTT. Amino acid sequence: CASSATSRNTEAFF. The chain couples TRBV5-1 to TRBJ1-1; no firm D call. V lost 4 bases to trimming and J lost 1 base, with 11 bases between them. This CDR3 has 14 amino acids. CDR1 and CDR2 from the germline V gene are SGHRS and YFSETQ.

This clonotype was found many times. CDR3 coding DNA: TGTGCCAGCAGTACCTCTCAGGACGGGAGGGCCGGAAATGAGCAGTTCTTC. Residues: CASSTSQDGRAGNEQFF. This chain joins TRBV28 and TRBJ2-1; 8 bases fit TRBD2. The CDR3 sequence is 17 residues long. Trimming at V came to 5 bases and at J to 7 bases, leaving 16 bases not matched to a gene. Germline V gives CDR1 MDHEN, CDR2 SYDVKM. The full variable domain, rest sourced from reference TRBV28 and TRBJ2-1, is DVKVTQSSRYLVKRTGEKVFLECVQDMDHENMFWYRQDPGLGLRLIYFSYDVKMKEKGDIPEGYSVSREKKERFSLILESASTNQTSMYLCASSTSQDGRAGNEQFFGPGTRLTVL.

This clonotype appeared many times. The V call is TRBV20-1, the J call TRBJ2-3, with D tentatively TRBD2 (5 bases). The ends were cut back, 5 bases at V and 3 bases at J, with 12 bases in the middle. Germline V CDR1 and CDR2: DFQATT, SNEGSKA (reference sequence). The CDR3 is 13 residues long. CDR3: CSAFDPGTDTQYF. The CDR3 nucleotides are TGCAGTGCTTTTGACCCGGGAACAGATACGCAGTATTTT.